The subject of this entry is one T cell receptor beta chain. Clones were read by immunoSEQ multiplex PCR, and TCRdb kept only the in-frame ones, dropping some. This table has approximately 940,000 clones, approximately 80% appearing once. Every one of the donors was a Caucasian adult that lived in Nashville, Tennessee. V lost 5 bases, J lost 2 bases, and 6 bases lay in between. The CDR3 spans 11 residues. Germline lookup yields CDR1 DFQATT and CDR2 SNEGSKA (reference sequence). This entry belongs to a study of shared clonotypes between healthy human individuals. The TCR was taken from a man aged 18 to 29 in good health. Sequenced input: memory CD4+ T cells sorted from blood. The subset was: CD45RA-negative fraction. This chain connects TRBV20-1 to TRBJ2-5, with D unresolved. CDR3 bases: TGCAGTGCTCCCCGACAAGAGACCCAGTACTTC. It specifies CSAPRQETQYF.